Listed below are T cell receptor beta chains from one sample, sequenced in a study of cytomegalovirus exposure and HLA in healthy donors. TCRdb's table, derived via immunoSEQ multiplex PCR, lists solely in-frame clones and lacks some. The table records some 130,000 clones, roughly four fifths of them present only once. Sequencing was performed on PBMCs. The receptors derive from a boy younger than 18 in good health and CMV-seronegative. The CDR3 runs from the conserved cysteine through the conserved F or W. D genes are given only for firm matches. Clone size is shown for a subset of rows, as once, few, many or a class of expanded clone.

J gene: TRBJ2-7; V gene: TRBV2; D gene: TRBD1; clone size: few; CDR3 DNA: TGTGCCAGCCATCAGGGACAGAGCTACGAGCAGTACTTC; CDR3 protein: CASHQGQSYEQYF
J gene: TRBJ2-1; V gene: TRBV11-1; D gene: TRBD2; clone size: NA; CDR3 DNA: TGTGCCAGCAGCTTATCCGGGGGGAATGAGCAGTTCTTC; CDR3 protein: CASSLSGGNEQFF
J gene: TRBJ2-2; V gene: TRBV5-4; D gene: TRBD2; clone size: NA; CDR3 DNA: TGTGCCAGCAGCTGGGGACTAGCGGGAGGTCCGAACACCGGGGAGCTGTTTTTT; CDR3 protein: CASSWGLAGGPNTGELFF
J gene: TRBJ2-1; V gene: TRBV4-1; D gene: NA; clone size: NA; CDR3 DNA: TGCGCCAGCAGCCAAGAGTTTGGGCTAGCAAGAAGGAATGAGCAGTTCTTC; CDR3 protein: CASSQEFGLARRNEQFF
J gene: TRBJ2-7; V gene: TRBV7-2; D gene: TRBD2; clone size: once; CDR3 DNA: TGTGCCAGCAGCTTTCTAGCGGGAGCCCCCTACGAGCAGTACTTC; CDR3 protein: CASSFLAGAPYEQYF
J gene: TRBJ2-7; V gene: TRBV19; D gene: TRBD1; clone size: NA; CDR3 DNA: TGTGCCAGTAGTTCCTCCACCGGGACAGGGAGCTCCTACGAGCAGTACTTC; CDR3 protein: CASSSSTGTGSSYEQYF
J gene: TRBJ2-7; V gene: TRBV30; D gene: TRBD2; clone size: once; CDR3 DNA: TGTGCCTGGAGAAACAAGGGACTAGCGAGCTCCTACGAGCAGTACTTC; CDR3 protein: CAWRNKGLASSYEQYF
J gene: TRBJ1-1; V gene: TRBV4-2; D gene: NA; clone size: NA; CDR3 DNA: TGTGCCAGCAGCCAATCCACTGTGAACACTGAAGCTTTCTTT; CDR3 protein: CASSQSTVNTEAFF
J gene: TRBJ2-7; V gene: TRBV11-3; D gene: TRBD2; clone size: NA; CDR3 DNA: TGTGCCAGCAGCTTACAACTGGGACTAGCGGGCAAGAGCTCCTACGAGCAGTACTTC; CDR3 protein: CASSLQLGLAGKSSYEQYF
J gene: TRBJ2-3; V gene: TRBV6-1; D gene: NA; clone size: NA; CDR3 DNA: TGTGCCAGCAGCCCGCGCCTTCTAGCCACAGATACGCAGTATTTT; CDR3 protein: CASSPRLLATDTQYF
J gene: TRBJ2-5; V gene: TRBV7-2; D gene: TRBD2; clone size: NA; CDR3 DNA: TGTGCCAGCAGCTTAGGGGGACTAGTGAGGGAGACCCAGTACTTC; CDR3 protein: CASSLGGLVRETQYF
J gene: TRBJ2-2; V gene: TRBV29-1; D gene: NA; clone size: NA; CDR3 DNA: TGCAGCGTTGTCGGCAGGGGAAGTGCCGGGGAGCTGTTTTTT; CDR3 protein: CSVVGRGSAGELFF
J gene: TRBJ2-7; V gene: TRBV5-4; D gene: NA; clone size: NA; CDR3 DNA: TGTGCCAGCCGCTCCAGTTCCCGGGGGACGGCGTCCTACGAGCAGTACTTC; CDR3 protein: CASRSSSRGTASYEQYF
J gene: TRBJ1-4; V gene: TRBV7-9; D gene: TRBD1; clone size: few; CDR3 DNA: TGTGCCAGCAGCTCCTCGGGACAGGAGGCTGAAAAACTGTTTTTT; CDR3 protein: CASSSSGQEAEKLFF
J gene: TRBJ2-1; V gene: TRBV5-1; D gene: NA; clone size: NA; CDR3 DNA: TGCGCCAGCAGCTTTTCAGACTTTAGTTCCTACAATGAGCAGTTCTTC; CDR3 protein: CASSFSDFSSYNEQFF
J gene: TRBJ2-5; V gene: TRBV5-6; D gene: NA; clone size: NA; CDR3 DNA: TGTGCCAGCAGGTCGGGATATGCGGAGACCCAGTACTTC; CDR3 protein: CASRSGYAETQYF
J gene: TRBJ2-1; V gene: TRBV6-1; D gene: TRBD2; clone size: NA; CDR3 DNA: TGTGCCAGCAGTGAACGCGGGACTAGCGGGTCCAGCTCCTACAATGAGCAGTTCTTC; CDR3 protein: CASSERGTSGSSSYNEQFF
J gene: TRBJ2-7; V gene: TRBV15; D gene: TRBD2; clone size: NA; CDR3 DNA: TGTGCCACCAGCACCACTAGCGGGAGCCTCGGCGAGCAGTACTTC; CDR3 protein: CATSTTSGSLGEQYF
J gene: TRBJ1-3; V gene: TRBV5-4; D gene: NA; clone size: NA; CDR3 DNA: TGTGCCAGCAGCTTGGATCCAGAAGCTGGAAACACCATATATTTT; CDR3 protein: CASSLDPEAGNTIYF
J gene: TRBJ2-3; V gene: TRBV11-2; D gene: NA; clone size: NA; CDR3 DNA: TGTGCCAGCAGCCGCTGGGTCGGCGGCCAAGAAACAGATACGCAGTATTTT; CDR3 protein: CASSRWVGGQETDTQYF
J gene: TRBJ2-2; V gene: TRBV7-9; D gene: NA; clone size: NA; CDR3 DNA: TGTGCCAGCAGCCCACAGATAACCGGGGAGCTGTTTTTT; CDR3 protein: CASSPQITGELFF
J gene: TRBJ2-7; V gene: TRBV5-1; D gene: TRBD1; clone size: NA; CDR3 DNA: TGCGCCAGCAGAGTCAGCGATAGTAGGGACAGAACCTACGAGCAGTACTTC; CDR3 protein: CASRVSDSRDRTYEQYF
J gene: TRBJ1-6; V gene: TRBV5-6; D gene: NA; clone size: NA; CDR3 DNA: TGTGCCAGCAGCTTGGTGGCAGGGGTAGGGTCACCCCTCCACTTT; CDR3 protein: CASSLVAGVGSPLHF
J gene: TRBJ2-2; V gene: TRBV15; D gene: TRBD1; clone size: NA; CDR3 DNA: TGTGCCACCAGCAGGCGGGACAGGGGAAGAATCGGGGAGCTGTTTTTT; CDR3 protein: CATSRRDRGRIGELFF
J gene: TRBJ2-1; V gene: TRBV29-1; D gene: TRBD2; clone size: NA; CDR3 DNA: TGCAGCGTTGAAGGACTAGCTCTTAATGAGCAGTTCTTC; CDR3 protein: CSVEGLALNEQFF
J gene: TRBJ1-5; V gene: TRBV2; D gene: NA; clone size: few; CDR3 DNA: TGTGCCAGCAGTGCGGGAAATCAGCCCCAGCATTTT; CDR3 protein: CASSAGNQPQHF
J gene: TRBJ2-5; V gene: TRBV7-2; D gene: TRBD2; clone size: NA; CDR3 DNA: TGTGCCAGCAGCTCTGGACTAGGGAGGGGAGAGACCCAGTACTTC; CDR3 protein: CASSSGLGRGETQYF
J gene: TRBJ2-3; V gene: TRBV6-1; D gene: TRBD2; clone size: NA; CDR3 DNA: TGTGCCACCTCCCGACTAGCGGGACACGCAGATACGCAGTATTTT; CDR3 protein: CATSRLAGHADTQYF
J gene: TRBJ2-2; V gene: TRBV7-8; D gene: TRBD2; clone size: once; CDR3 DNA: TGTGCCAGCAATGTGGGACTAGCGGGAGGGCCGGGCACCGGGGAGCTGTTTTTT; CDR3 protein: CASNVGLAGGPGTGELFF
J gene: TRBJ1-5; V gene: TRBV19; D gene: TRBD1; clone size: once; CDR3 DNA: TGTGCCAGTAGTACTACTACAGGGGTCAATCAGCCCCAGCATTTT; CDR3 protein: CASSTTTGVNQPQHF
J gene: TRBJ2-7; V gene: TRBV6-6; D gene: NA; clone size: NA; CDR3 DNA: TGTGCCAGCAGTTCTCCAGGGCGGTACGAGCAGTACTTC; CDR3 protein: CASSSPGRYEQYF